One sample yielded the 25 T cell receptor beta chains listed below, sequenced in a study of blood T cells in healthy people across ages. Primers used in a second PCR of roughly 6 to 12 cycles were a sample-barcoded 5' primer and a J-beta primer mix. Each CDR3 protein is one row after TCRdb ran MiXCR on the 5' RACE reads. The sample has hundreds of thousands of distinct CDR3 sequences, roughly 26% seen once; the top ten hold under 3%. This sample also appeared in a second study, on T cells of mothers and their children.

Sequencing used blood. The receptors originated from a boy between 5 and 17 years old in good health.

This chain links TRBV7-8 with TRBJ1-2; no firm D call. The CDR3 is made up of 16 amino acids. V lost 5 bases, J lost 0 bases, and 16 bases lay in between. Germline loops: CDR1 SGHVS, CDR2 FQNEAQ. CDR3 in DNA: TGTGCCAGCAGCCGGGCGGGGAGGAGGGCTAACTATGGCTACACCTTC. Translation gives CASSRAGRRANYGYTF.

This clonotype was found a few times. V and J are TRBV6-1 and TRBJ1-5, with TRBD1 identical over 8 bases. This CDR3 comprises 13 residues. Trimming at V came to 6 bases and at J to 8 bases, leaving 6 bases not matched to a gene. Germline lookup yields CDR1 MNHNS and CDR2 SASEGT. The CDR3 reads CASRRTGLEPQHF. CDR3 DNA sequence: TGTGCCAGCAGAAGGACAGGGCTTGAGCCCCAGCATTTT.

The CDR3 here is CASSLGLGQANTGELFF. The CDR3 DNA sequence: TGTGCCAGCAGCTTAGGGCTAGGACAGGCGAACACCGGGGAGCTGTTTTTT. The chain employs TRBV7-2 and TRBJ2-2, with 7 bases aligning to TRBD1. J lost 0 bases, V lost 1 base, and 5 bases had no gene match. The germline gives CDR1 SGHTA, CDR2 FQGNSA. The CDR3 spans 17 residues.

This sequence joins TRBV20-1 and TRBJ2-5, with 8 bases lining up with TRBD1. The germline V gene has CDR1 DFQATT and CDR2 SNEGSKA (reference sequence). The CDR3 consists of 14 residues. Trimming took 1 base from V and 1 from J; bases not matched to a gene: 2. The CDR3 protein is CSARGTGIQETQYF. The CDR3 nucleotides are TGCAGTGCTAGAGGGACAGGGATCCAAGAGACCCAGTACTTC.

The chain has TRBV12-3 or TRBV12-4 and TRBJ2-5; 7 nucleotides match TRBD1. Trimming cost V 6 bases and J 5 bases; bases outside gene matches: 9. This CDR3 spans 14 amino acids. CDR3 DNA: TGTGCCAGCAGCGTGGGACAGTTCGGGGAGACCCAGTACTTC. This encodes CASSVGQFGETQYF.

This clonotype has more than one count but fewer than ten. The V gene is TRBV15, the J gene TRBJ2-5, with D perhaps matching TRBD1 or TRBD2 (5 bases each). With 5 bases removed from V and 3 bases from J, the gap between germline ends came to 13 bases. This CDR3 has 14 amino acids. Germline CDR1 LNHNV, CDR2 YYDKDF (reference sequence). CDR3 DNA sequence: TGTGCCACCAGCGGCACCGGGACGAAAGAGACCCAGTACTTC. Translation gives CATSGTGTKETQYF.

In this sample, this clonotype turned up a few times. This chain's CDR3 is CASREWADGELFF. The CDR3, as DNA: TGTGCCAGCAGGGAGTGGGCCGACGGGGAGCTGTTTTTT. This rearrangement joins TRBV12-3 or TRBV12-4 to TRBJ2-2; D remains unclear. This CDR3 has 13 residues. The ends were cut back, 6 bases at V and 7 bases at J, with 12 bases in the middle.

The chain combines TRBV6-1 with TRBJ1-1, with TRBD1 matching over 7 bases. CDR1 is MNHNS and CDR2 is SASEGT in the germline V gene. V lost 5 bases, J lost 3 bases, and 12 bases stayed unmatched. There are 16 residues in the CDR3. The CDR3 reads CASSRRGSQGDTEAFF. CDR3 coding DNA: TGTGCCAGCAGTCGCCGGGGTAGCCAGGGGGACACTGAAGCTTTCTTT.

The rearrangement uses TRBV7-2 and TRBJ2-7, with TRBD2 identical over 8 bases. From germline, CDR1 is SGHTA and CDR2 FQGNSA. The CDR3 is 15 residues long. J gave up 6 bases and V 5 bases, and 12 bases lay outside the gene matches. CDR3 sequence (DNA): TGTGCCAGCAGCAATGGGATCGGGGGGGCCCTCGAGCAGTACTTC. Protein product: CASSNGIGGALEQYF.

The J gene is TRBJ2-4, the V gene TRBV6-5, with unresolved D. The CDR3 loop spans 16 amino acids. Deletions cut 0 bases from V and 0 bases from J, with 9 bases between. CDR1 and CDR2 from the germline V gene are MNHEY and SVGAGI. In DNA form, the CDR3 reads TGTGCCAGCAGTTACTCGTTTACGGTAGCCAAAAACATTCAGTACTTC. It yields the protein CASSYSFTVAKNIQYF.

The chain couples TRBV29-1 to TRBJ2-5; D gene unclear. V lost 1 base to trimming and J lost 5 bases, with 11 bases between them. CDR1 is SQVTM, CDR2 ANQGSEA, per germline. The CDR3 has 13 amino acids. The CDR3 region is CSVEVRRWETQYF. DNA of the CDR3: TGCAGCGTTGAAGTCAGGCGTTGGGAGACCCAGTACTTC.

This clonotype occurred many times. This sequence joins TRBV28 and TRBJ2-7; a weak D match, TRBD1 (6 bases). The CDR3 has 13 amino acids. Trimming removed 5 bases from V and 4 bases from J, with 12 bases in between. Germline V gene data show CDR1 as MDHEN and CDR2 as SYDVKM. The CDR3 DNA sequence: TGTGCCAGCAGTCAACAGGGATGGTACGAGCAGTACTTC. It encodes CASSQQGWYEQYF.

This clonotype was observed a handful of times. The CDR3 spells CSVLQNSGNTIYF. CDR3 sequence (DNA): TGCAGCGTCCTCCAGAACTCTGGAAACACCATATATTTT. The V and J genes are TRBV29-1 and TRBJ1-3; no definite D call. This CDR3 is built from 13 residues. Trimming took 6 bases from V and 0 from J, leaving 9 bases between them. CDR1 and CDR2 from the germline V gene are SQVTM and ANQGSEA.

The DNA of the CDR3 is TGTGCCAGCAGTTTTGGCAGGGGATCTGAAGCTTTCTTT. Translation: CASSFGRGSEAFF. The gene calls are TRBV12-3 or TRBV12-4 and TRBJ1-1, with a tentative D call TRBD1 (6 bases). V was clipped by 3 bases and J by 6 bases, with 11 bases between them. There are 13 residues in the CDR3.

This clonotype has more than one count but fewer than ten. This chain joins TRBV2 and TRBJ2-7; either TRBD1 or TRBD2 may fit D (5 bases each). This CDR3 has 12 amino acids. Trimming removed 5 bases from V and 7 bases from J, with 12 bases in between. Germline CDR1 reads SNHLY; CDR2 reads FYNNEI. Here the CDR3 DNA reads TGTGCCAGCAGTATACAGGAGCGGGAGCAGTACTTC. Amino acid sequence: CASSIQEREQYF.

This clonotype was observed a handful of times. The DNA of the CDR3 is TGCAGTGCTAGAGGCAGGCTAGGGGTGGATCAGCCCCAGCATTTT. This sequence encodes CSARGRLGVDQPQHF. This chain uses TRBV20-1 with TRBJ1-5; D is perhaps TRBD1 (5 bases). V was clipped by 1 base and J by 5 bases, with 15 bases between them. Germline CDR1 reads DFQATT; CDR2 reads SNEGSKA (reference sequence). The CDR3 runs to 15 residues.

This rearrangement joins TRBV25-1 to TRBJ2-7, with a weak D call TRBD1 (6 bases). Trimming stripped 6 bases from V and 6 bases from J, with 15 bases between. The length of the CDR3 is 13 residues. The germline V gene has CDR1 MGHDK and CDR2 SYGVNS. Here the CDR3 DNA reads TGTGCCAGCAGGGGCCAGGGGTATCGCGAGCAGTACTTC. This codes for CASRGQGYREQYF.

This rearrangement joins TRBV6-5 to TRBJ2-6, with D perhaps TRBD1 or TRBD2 (6 bases each). Germline V gene data show CDR1 as MNHEY and CDR2 as SVGAGI. CDR3 length equals 17 residues. V lost 0 bases to trimming and J lost 8 bases, with 17 bases between them. CDR3 region: CASSYSPGALDTNVLTF. The CDR3 DNA follows: TGTGCCAGCAGTTACTCGCCGGGGGCGCTAGATACCAACGTCCTGACTTTC.

This chain joins TRBV6-5 and TRBJ1-3, with D hard to call. Germline lookup yields CDR1 MNHEY and CDR2 SVGAGI. Trimming stripped 3 bases from V and 4 bases from J, with 19 bases between. The CDR3 length is 17 residues. CDR3 in amino acids: CASSYRSPGPKGNTIYF. DNA of the CDR3: TGTGCCAGCAGTTATAGAAGTCCCGGCCCGAAAGGAAACACCATATATTTT.

This clonotype was detected only a few times. The rearrangement joins TRBV5-1 to TRBJ2-7, with D perhaps matching TRBD1 (6 bases). Looked up from germline, CDR1 is SGHRS and CDR2 is YFSETQ. CDR3 length equals 15 residues. Trimming pared 0 bases from V and 1 base from J, leaving 11 bases between. The CDR3 region is CASSLEWGPSYEQYF. Here the CDR3 DNA reads TGCGCCAGCAGCTTGGAGTGGGGGCCTTCCTACGAGCAGTACTTC.

As to this clonotype: The junction does not match germline at one end; this may be a read error. The chain is built from TRBV7-6 and TRBJ2-5, with D possibly called TRBD1 or TRBD2 (5 bases each). CDR1 SGHVS and CDR2 FNYEAQ come from the germline V gene. The CDR3 consists of 13 residues. CDR3 in DNA: TGTGCCAGCAGCCCCAGGGACCAAGGGACCCAGTACTTC. It yields the protein CASSPRDQGTQYF.

This clonotype was seen a few times. A junction boundary mismatches the germline segment, possibly from a read error. The chain is built from TRBV7-7 and TRBJ2-1; D is possibly TRBD1 or TRBD2 (5 bases each). The CDR3 has 15 residues. Germline CDR1 SSHAT, CDR2 FNYEAQ (reference sequence). The CDR3 sequence is CASSSGRDQWNEQFF. The CDR3 DNA is TGTGCTAGCAGCTCGGGCAGGGACCAATGGAATGAGCAGTTCTTC.

The chain uses TRBV2 and TRBJ1-2; 8 bases align to TRBD1. Germline CDR1 SNHLY, CDR2 FYNNEI. V was pared by 5 bases and J by 4 bases, with 6 bases of the junction left unmatched. This CDR3 comprises 14 residues. CDR3 loop: CASSRTGKGYGYTF. CDR3 coding DNA: TGTGCCAGCAGTCGGACAGGGAAGGGCTATGGCTACACCTTC.

The chain couples TRBV12-3 or TRBV12-4 to TRBJ1-2; D gene uncertain. The CDR3 spans 14 residues. The ends were cut back, 4 bases at V and 5 bases at J, with 14 bases in the middle. The CDR3, as DNA: TGTGCCAGCAGTTATGCCCCGGGGAGATATGGCTACACCTTC. Its translation: CASSYAPGRYGYTF.

A few counts support this clonotype. J is TRBJ2-7 and V is TRBV10-1; tentative D call: TRBD1 (6 bases). Trimming pared 3 bases from V and 6 bases from J, leaving 6 bases between. The CDR3 spans 11 residues. Germline V gives CDR1 WNHNN, CDR2 SYGVQD (reference sequence). CDR3 loop: CASSEGGEQYF. In DNA form, the CDR3 reads TGCGCCAGCAGTGAAGGGGGCGAGCAGTACTTC.